This paragraph reports one T cell receptor (beta chain). What it binds is unknown. The CDR3 loop spans 13 amino acids. Germline V lookup: CDR1 SGHDT, CDR2 YYEEEE. Trimming pared 1 base from V and 6 bases from J, leaving 7 bases between. This sample was included in a study of identical twins. TCRdb analysed the 5' RACE reads with MiXCR anew, one entry per CDR3 protein. The table shows 700,000 to 950,000 distinct CDR3 sequences, with about 12% occurring only once. Study-wide results and limits: Insertion counts were lower in abundant cord blood beta clonotypes, a trend that memory repertoires did not show.

This sample also appeared in a second study, on yellow fever vaccine responses in identical twins.

The chain carries TRBV5-6 and TRBJ2-2; no reliable D call. The sample taken for sequencing was PBMCs. The TCR was taken from a woman aged 18 to 35 in good health. CDR3 sequence: CASSLYASGELFF. In DNA, the CDR3 is TGTGCCAGCAGCTTGTATGCTTCCGGGGAGCTGTTTTTT.